The 15 T cell receptor beta chains below were found in one sample sequenced in a study of shared clonotypes between healthy human individuals. The naive CD8 fraction comprised CD45RO-negative cells positively selected for CCR7 and excluded terminally differentiated effector memory CD45RA+ cells. Clones were read by immunoSEQ multiplex PCR, and TCRdb kept only the in-frame ones, dropping some. The sample records approximately 650,000 clones, roughly 96% being singletons. Sequencing input: naive CD8+ T cells sorted from blood. These receptors originate from a woman aged 30 to 39 in good health.

The table lists this clone with a count of one. The rearrangement links TRBV7-8 to TRBJ1-5; D ambiguous. Trimming shortened V by 2 bases and J by 5 bases, and 13 bases separated the two germline ends. There are 15 residues in the CDR3. Germline-derived CDR1 and CDR2 are SGHVS and FQNEAQ. CDR3 coding DNA: TGTGCCAGCAGCTTATCCCGGAGGTTTGATCAGCCCCAGCATTTT. Encoded protein: CASSLSRRFDQPQHF.

The chain links TRBV6-1 to TRBJ1-2; 12 bases are a match to TRBD1. CDR1 is MNHNS, CDR2 SASEGT, per germline. The CDR3 is 16 residues long. V dropped 3 bases and J dropped 7; count of bases not matched to a gene: 9. CDR3 sequence: CASSDGTGGARSGYTF. CDR3 DNA: TGTGCCAGCAGTGACGGGACAGGGGGCGCTAGGAGTGGCTACACCTTC.

This CDR3 reads CASRKRTSFITEAFF. The CDR3 bases are TGTGCCAGTCGGAAACGGACTTCTTTTATCACTGAAGCTTTCTTT. V and J are TRBV19 and TRBJ1-1; D gene uncertain. CDR1 and CDR2 (germline): LNHDA, SQIVND (reference sequence). Trimming shortened V by 8 bases and J by 4 bases, and 20 bases separated the two germline ends. The CDR3 is 15 residues long.

This rearrangement joins TRBV4-1 to TRBJ1-3; 7 positions agree with TRBD1. From germline, CDR1 is MGHRA and CDR2 YSYEKL. This CDR3 comprises 18 residues. The V gene end was trimmed by 1 base and the J gene end by 1 base; junction bases not matched to a gene: 10. The CDR3 bases are TGCGCCAGCAGCCAAGTAGGGACAGCTCGTTTATCTGGAAACACCATATATTTT. This gives the protein CASSQVGTARLSGNTIYF.

J is TRBJ2-5 and V is TRBV5-4, with TRBD1 identical over 11 bases. V trimming: 3 bases; J trimming: 6 bases; junction bases outside the gene matches: 4. The CDR3 runs 14 residues. CDR1 SGHNT and CDR2 YYREEE come from the germline V gene (reference sequence). The CDR3: CASSWDRGTKTQYF. Written as DNA, the CDR3 is TGTGCCAGCAGCTGGGACAGGGGGACGAAGACCCAGTACTTC.

The chain joins TRBV2 to TRBJ2-4, with a possible D match to TRBD2 (5 bases). V was cut by 4 bases and J by 2 bases, with 12 bases left in between. CDR3 length equals 15 residues. CDR1 is SNHLY, CDR2 FYNNEI, per germline. CDR3: CASSVYGDPKNIQYF. In DNA form, the CDR3 reads TGTGCCAGCAGTGTGTACGGGGATCCCAAAAACATTCAGTACTTC. Based on the CDR3 plus reference TRBV2 and TRBJ2-4, the full variable domain is EPEVTQTPSHQVTQMGQEVILRCVPISNHLYFYWYRQILGQKVEFLVSFYNNEISEKSEIFDDQFSVERPDGSNFTLKIRSTKLEDSAMYFCASSVYGDPKNIQYFGAGTRLSVL.

The V gene is TRBV7-9, the J gene TRBJ2-7; no clear D. Germline V gene data show CDR1 as SEHNR and CDR2 as FQNEAQ (reference sequence). The length of the CDR3 is 14 residues. Trimming shortened V by 0 bases and J by 5 bases, and 11 bases separated the two germline ends. The CDR3 nucleotides are TGTGCCAGCAGCTTAGCAATGTCCAGTGACGAGCAGTACTTC. It translates to CASSLAMSSDEQYF.

This clone was found once. J is TRBJ2-7 and V is TRBV19, with D perhaps matching TRBD1 (7 bases). CDR1 and CDR2 (germline): LNHDA, SQIVND (reference sequence). With 2 bases removed from V and 2 bases from J, the gap between germline ends came to 13 bases. The CDR3 is 15 residues long. CDR3 amino acids: CASSILAGQTYEQYF. The CDR3 DNA reads TGTGCCAGTAGTATATTGGCGGGACAGACCTACGAGCAGTACTTC.

The chain uses TRBV27 and TRBJ2-2; tentative D call: TRBD1 (5 bases). The ends were cut back, 5 bases at V and 1 base at J, with 8 bases in the middle. This CDR3 spans 14 amino acids. The V gene's germline CDR1 is MNHEY and CDR2 SMNVEV (reference sequence). CDR3 nucleotide sequence: TGTGCCAGCAGTACCACAGGGAACACCGGGGAGCTGTTTTTT. Its translation: CASSTTGNTGELFF.

This clone was observed a single time. The chain recombines TRBV9 with TRBJ1-5; D unclear. V lost 3 bases and J lost 1, with 11 bases in between. The CDR3 is 15 amino acids. Germline V gene data show CDR1 as SGDLS and CDR2 as YYNGEE. In nucleotides, the CDR3 is TGTGCCAGCAGCGGGTCTGGTTGGAGCAATCAGCCCCAGCATTTT. Amino acid sequence: CASSGSGWSNQPQHF.

The chain joins TRBV6-1 to TRBJ1-3; possible D gene TRBD1, 5 bases. Germline V CDR1 and CDR2: MNHNS, SASEGT. Trimming took 0 bases from V and 9 from J, leaving 15 bases between them. The CDR3 runs 15 residues. The CDR3: CASSEALGLAVTIYF. CDR3 bases: TGTGCCAGCAGTGAAGCGCTGGGGCTAGCGGTCACCATATATTTT.

This clone was seen a single time. The V gene is TRBV19, the J gene TRBJ2-7, with a possible D match to TRBD2 (6 bases). The CDR3 is made up of 14 amino acids. The germline CDR1 and CDR2 sequences are LNHDA and SQIVND (reference sequence). Trimming stripped 1 base from V and 5 bases from J, with 12 bases between. CDR3 nucleotide sequence: TGTGCCAGTAGTATAGGGGGGGTCGGCGACGAGCAGTACTTC. This sequence encodes CASSIGGVGDEQYF.

This chain connects TRBV4-1 to TRBJ2-5, with TRBD2 matching over 7 bases. The V gene end was trimmed by 0 bases and the J gene end by 11 bases; junction bases not matched to a gene: 3. The CDR3 has 12 amino acids. In germline, CDR1 is MGHRA, CDR2 YSYEKL. The CDR3 sequence is CASSQEGREQYF. The CDR3 coding sequence is TGCGCCAGCAGCCAAGAAGGGAGGGAGCAGTACTTC.

The chain couples TRBV28 to TRBJ2-7; 7 bases match TRBD1. The CDR3 consists of 16 residues. Germline CDR1 MDHEN, CDR2 SYDVKM. The V and J ends lost 6 bases and 5 bases, in that order; junction bases with no gene match: 16. CDR3 coding DNA: TGTGCCAGCAGCACCACGGCGGAACAGGGGTCCGACGAGCAGTACTTC. It translates to CASSTTAEQGSDEQYF.

The rearrangement links TRBV6-6 to TRBJ2-3; no clear D. Deletions cut 2 bases from V and 1 base from J, with 10 bases between. The CDR3 sequence is 15 residues long. CDR1 is MNHNY, CDR2 SVGAGI, per germline (reference sequence). The CDR3 is CASSYVRRGTDTQYF. The CDR3 DNA is TGTGCCAGCAGTTACGTGAGACGGGGCACAGATACGCAGTATTTT.